This TCR beta chain was sequenced in a study of T cells in Graves' hyperthyroidism and ophthalmopathy. Study in general: The initial diagnosis was the point when peripheral blood was collected, ahead of any treatment.

The sample holds many counts of this clonotype. Researchers amplified the TCR beta CDR3 regions from RNA transcripts. TCR CDR3 regions were first amplified by RT-PCR with HTBI primers. TCRdb called the multiplex PCR reads again in MiXCR, with one record for every CDR3 protein. The profile covers approximately 400,000 distinct CDR3 sequences, with 13% appearing a single time and about a fifth taken by the ten largest. This TCR was recovered from a man aged 30 to 45 with Graves' hyperthyroidism that later progressed to Graves' ophthalmopathy. Input material: blood.

DNA for the CDR3: TGTGCCAGCAGCTACGACAGGGGATACCAGCCCCAGCATTTT. Translating gives CASSYDRGYQPQHF. This chain joins TRBV7-2 and TRBJ1-5, with 8 bases that match TRBD1. Per germline, CDR1 SGHTA and CDR2 FQGNSA. The CDR3 has 14 amino acids. V trimming: 4 bases; J trimming: 7 bases; junction bases outside the gene matches: 6.